The source of this T cell receptor (beta chain) is a study of response to subunit inactivated influenza vaccine. Study-level points and caveats: There was a suggestion from the authors that each seasonal influenza vaccination recruits few new T cells.

This clonotype came up a few times. Its specificity is not known. One entry per CDR3 protein, called by TCRdb with MiXCR from the RT-PCR reads. The repertoire holds roughly 780,000 distinct CDR3 sequences, with less than 20% as singletons. The CDR3 has 15 residues. Unmatched junction bases numbered 7, after V lost 0 bases and J lost 6 bases. Germline V gene lookup returns CDR1 LGHNA and CDR2 YSLEER. This receptor was taken from a man between 50 and 59 years old who received an inactivated influenza vaccine. The gene calls are TRBV4-3 and TRBJ2-5, with TRBD1 matching over 7 bases. This specimen was PBMCs from blood, taken more than 4 days after vaccination. The CDR3 sequence: CASSQDPAGGKTQYF. CDR3 DNA sequence: TGCGCCAGCAGCCAAGATCCCGCAGGGGGAAAGACCCAGTACTTC.